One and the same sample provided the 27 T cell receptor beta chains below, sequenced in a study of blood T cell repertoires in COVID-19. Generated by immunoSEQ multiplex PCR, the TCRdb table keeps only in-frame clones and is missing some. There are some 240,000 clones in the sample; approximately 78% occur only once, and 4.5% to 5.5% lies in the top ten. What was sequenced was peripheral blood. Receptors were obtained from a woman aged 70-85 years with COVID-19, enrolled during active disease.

In nucleotides, the CDR3 is TGTGCCAGCAGTTTTACAGGGAACTATGGCTACACCTTC. Encoded protein: CASSFTGNYGYTF. V and J are TRBV2 and TRBJ1-2; D is perhaps TRBD1 (6 bases). Between the trimmed V and J ends, which lost 5 bases and 2 bases, there was a span of 9 bases. Per germline, CDR1 SNHLY and CDR2 FYNNEI. The CDR3 consists of 13 residues.

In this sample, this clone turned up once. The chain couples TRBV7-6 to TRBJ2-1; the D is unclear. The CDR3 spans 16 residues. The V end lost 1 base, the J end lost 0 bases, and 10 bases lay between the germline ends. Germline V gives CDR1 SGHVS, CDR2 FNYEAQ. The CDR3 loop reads CASSLVAGPSYNEQFF. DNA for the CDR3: TGTGCCAGCAGCTTAGTAGCCGGCCCCTCCTACAATGAGCAGTTCTTC.

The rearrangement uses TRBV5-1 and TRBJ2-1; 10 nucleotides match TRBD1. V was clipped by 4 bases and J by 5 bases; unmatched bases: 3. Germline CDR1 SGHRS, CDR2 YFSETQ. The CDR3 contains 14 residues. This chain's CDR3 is CASSTDRGDNEQFF. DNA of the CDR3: TGCGCCAGCAGCACGGACAGGGGGGACAATGAGCAGTTCTTC.

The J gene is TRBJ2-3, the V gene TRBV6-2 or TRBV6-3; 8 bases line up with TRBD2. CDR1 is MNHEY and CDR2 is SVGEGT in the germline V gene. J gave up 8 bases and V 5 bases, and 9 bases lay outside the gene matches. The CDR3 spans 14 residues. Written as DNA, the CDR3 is TGTGCCAGCAGTACGCCGGGACTAGTTTTTACGCAGTATTTT. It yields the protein CASSTPGLVFTQYF.

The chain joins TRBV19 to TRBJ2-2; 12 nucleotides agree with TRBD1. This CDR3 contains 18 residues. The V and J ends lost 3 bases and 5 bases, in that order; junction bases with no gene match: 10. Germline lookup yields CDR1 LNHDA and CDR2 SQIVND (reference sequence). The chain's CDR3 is CASSIPGTGGRWTGELFF. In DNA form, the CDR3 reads TGTGCCAGTAGTATCCCCGGGACAGGGGGCCGTTGGACCGGGGAGCTGTTTTTT.

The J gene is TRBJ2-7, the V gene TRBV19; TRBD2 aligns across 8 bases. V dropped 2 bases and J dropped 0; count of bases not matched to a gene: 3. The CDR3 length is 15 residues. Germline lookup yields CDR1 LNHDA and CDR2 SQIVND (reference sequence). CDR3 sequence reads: CASSISGRNSYEQYF. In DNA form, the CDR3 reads TGTGCCAGTAGTATAAGCGGGAGAAACTCCTACGAGCAGTACTTC.

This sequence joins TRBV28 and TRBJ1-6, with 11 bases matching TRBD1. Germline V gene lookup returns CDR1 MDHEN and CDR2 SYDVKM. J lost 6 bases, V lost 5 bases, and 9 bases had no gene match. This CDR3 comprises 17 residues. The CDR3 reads CASSPMGTGGFNSPLHF. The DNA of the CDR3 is TGTGCCAGCAGTCCTATGGGGACAGGGGGATTTAATTCACCCCTCCACTTT.

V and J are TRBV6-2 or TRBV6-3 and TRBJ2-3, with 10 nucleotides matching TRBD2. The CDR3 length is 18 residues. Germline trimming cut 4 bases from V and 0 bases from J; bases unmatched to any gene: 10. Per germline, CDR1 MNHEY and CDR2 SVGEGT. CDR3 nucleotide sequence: TGTGCCAGCAGTTTCGCAAAAGCGGGAGGGCCGAGCACAGATACGCAGTATTTT. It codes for CASSFAKAGGPSTDTQYF.

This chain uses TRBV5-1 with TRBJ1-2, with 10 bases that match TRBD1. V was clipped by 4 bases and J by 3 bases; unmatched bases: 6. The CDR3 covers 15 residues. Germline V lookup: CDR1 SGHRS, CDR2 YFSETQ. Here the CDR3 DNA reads TGCGCCAGCAGCCAAGACAGGGGGCTAGACTATGGCTACACCTTC. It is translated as CASSQDRGLDYGYTF.

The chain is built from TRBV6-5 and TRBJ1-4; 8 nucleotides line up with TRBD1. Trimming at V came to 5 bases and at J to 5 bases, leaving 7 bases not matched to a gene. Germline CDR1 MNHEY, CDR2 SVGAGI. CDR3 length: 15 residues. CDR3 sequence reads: CASSRNRQGNEKLFF. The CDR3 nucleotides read TGTGCCAGCAGTCGCAACCGACAGGGGAATGAAAAACTGTTTTTT.

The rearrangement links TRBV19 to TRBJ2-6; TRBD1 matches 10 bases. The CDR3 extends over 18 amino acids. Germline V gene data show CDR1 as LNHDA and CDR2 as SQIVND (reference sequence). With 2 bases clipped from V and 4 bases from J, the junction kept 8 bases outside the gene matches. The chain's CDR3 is CASSIPRTGGIGANVLTF. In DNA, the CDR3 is TGTGCCAGTAGTATACCCCGGACAGGGGGAATAGGGGCCAACGTCCTGACTTTC.

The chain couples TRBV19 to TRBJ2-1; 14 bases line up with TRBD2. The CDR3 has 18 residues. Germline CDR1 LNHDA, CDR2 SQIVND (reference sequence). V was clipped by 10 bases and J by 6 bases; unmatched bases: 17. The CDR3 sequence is CAIQRLAGGPGPGNEQFF. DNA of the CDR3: TGTGCCATCCAGAGACTAGCGGGAGGGCCGGGTCCGGGCAATGAGCAGTTCTTC.

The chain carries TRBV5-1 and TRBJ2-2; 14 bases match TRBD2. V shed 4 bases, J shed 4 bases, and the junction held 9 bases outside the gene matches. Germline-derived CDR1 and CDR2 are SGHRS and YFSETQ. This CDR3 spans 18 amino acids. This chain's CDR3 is CASSPGLAGAGSTGELFF. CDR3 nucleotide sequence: TGCGCCAGCAGCCCGGGACTAGCGGGAGCCGGGAGCACCGGGGAGCTGTTTTTT.

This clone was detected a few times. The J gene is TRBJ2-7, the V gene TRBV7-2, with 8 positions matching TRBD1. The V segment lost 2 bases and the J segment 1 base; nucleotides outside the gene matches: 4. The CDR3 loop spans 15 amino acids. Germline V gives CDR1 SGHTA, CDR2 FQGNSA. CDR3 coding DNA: TGTGCCAGCAGCTTAAACGGACAGGGATCCTACGAGCAGTACTTC. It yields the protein CASSLNGQGSYEQYF.

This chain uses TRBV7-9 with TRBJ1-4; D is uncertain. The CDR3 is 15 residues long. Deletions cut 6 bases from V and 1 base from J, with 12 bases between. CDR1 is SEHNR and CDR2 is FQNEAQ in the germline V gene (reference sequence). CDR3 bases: TGTGCCAGCAGTTTCGGTTCTAGAACTAATGAAAAACTGTTTTTT. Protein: CASSFGSRTNEKLFF.

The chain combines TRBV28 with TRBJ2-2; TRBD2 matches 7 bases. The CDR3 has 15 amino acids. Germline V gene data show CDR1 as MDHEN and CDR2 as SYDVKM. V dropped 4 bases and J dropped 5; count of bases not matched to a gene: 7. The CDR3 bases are TGTGCCAGCAGTTCGACGGGAGGAGGGACCGGGGAGCTGTTTTTT. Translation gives CASSSTGGGTGELFF.

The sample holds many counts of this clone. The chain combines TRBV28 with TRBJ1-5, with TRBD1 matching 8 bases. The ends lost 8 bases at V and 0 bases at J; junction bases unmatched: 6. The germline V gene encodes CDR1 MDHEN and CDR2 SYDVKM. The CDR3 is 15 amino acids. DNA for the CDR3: TGTGCCAGCGGCGGACAGGGTAATAGCAATCAGCCCCAGCATTTT. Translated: CASGGQGNSNQPQHF.

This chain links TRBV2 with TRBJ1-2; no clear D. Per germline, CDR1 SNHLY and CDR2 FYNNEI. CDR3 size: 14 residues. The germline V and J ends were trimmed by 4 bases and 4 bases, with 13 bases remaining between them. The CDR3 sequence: CASSGEVHSYGYTF. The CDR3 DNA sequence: TGTGCCAGCAGTGGGGAGGTTCACAGCTATGGCTACACCTTC.

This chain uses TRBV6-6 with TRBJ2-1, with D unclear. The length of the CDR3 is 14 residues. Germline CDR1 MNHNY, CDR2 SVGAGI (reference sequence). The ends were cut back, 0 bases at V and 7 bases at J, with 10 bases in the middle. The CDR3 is CASSYSRQLNEQFF. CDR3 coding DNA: TGTGCCAGCAGTTACTCGCGCCAATTAAATGAGCAGTTCTTC.

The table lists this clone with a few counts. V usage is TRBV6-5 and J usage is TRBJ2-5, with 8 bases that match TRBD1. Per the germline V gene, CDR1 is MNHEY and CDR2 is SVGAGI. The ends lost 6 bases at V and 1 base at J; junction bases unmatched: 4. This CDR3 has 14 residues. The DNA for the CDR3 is TGTGCCAGCAGGAGGACAGGGTCCCAAGAGACCCAGTACTTC. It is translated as CASRRTGSQETQYF.

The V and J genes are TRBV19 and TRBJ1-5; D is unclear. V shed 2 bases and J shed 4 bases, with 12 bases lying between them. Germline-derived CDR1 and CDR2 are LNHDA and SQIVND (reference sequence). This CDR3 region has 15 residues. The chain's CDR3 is CASSISGFHNQPQHF. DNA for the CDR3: TGTGCCAGTAGTATATCCGGGTTCCATAATCAGCCCCAGCATTTT.

This chain's CDR3 is CASFQASNTEAFF. The CDR3 DNA follows: TGTGCCAGCTTCCAGGCATCGAACACTGAAGCTTTCTTT. The chain combines TRBV28 with TRBJ1-1; D gene uncertain. Looked up from germline, CDR1 is MDHEN and CDR2 is SYDVKM. The CDR3 has 13 amino acids. The ends were cut back, 8 bases at V and 1 base at J, with 11 bases in the middle.

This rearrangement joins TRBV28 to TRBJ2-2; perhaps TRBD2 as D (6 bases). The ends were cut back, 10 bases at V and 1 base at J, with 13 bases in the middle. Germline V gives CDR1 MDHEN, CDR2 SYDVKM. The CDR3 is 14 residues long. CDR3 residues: CATRRRGNTGELFF. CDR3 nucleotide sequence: TGTGCCACCCGTCGGCGGGGGAACACCGGGGAGCTGTTTTTT.

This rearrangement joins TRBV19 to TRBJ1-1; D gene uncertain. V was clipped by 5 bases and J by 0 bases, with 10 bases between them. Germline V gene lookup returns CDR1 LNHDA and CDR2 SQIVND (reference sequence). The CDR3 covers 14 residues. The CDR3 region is CASSENGLNTEAFF. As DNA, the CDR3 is TGTGCCAGTAGTGAGAACGGTTTGAACACTGAAGCTTTCTTT. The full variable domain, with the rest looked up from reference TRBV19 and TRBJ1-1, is DGGITQSPKYLFRKEGQNVTLSCEQNLNHDAMYWYRQDPGQGLRLIYYSQIVNDFQKGDIAEGYSVSREKKESFPLTVTSAQKNPTAFYLCASSENGLNTEAFFGQGTRLTVV.

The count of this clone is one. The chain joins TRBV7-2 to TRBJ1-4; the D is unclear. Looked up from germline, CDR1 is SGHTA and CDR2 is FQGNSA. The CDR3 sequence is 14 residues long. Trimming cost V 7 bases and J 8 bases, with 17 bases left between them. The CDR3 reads CASTPTQGSEKLFF. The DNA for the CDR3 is TGTGCCAGCACCCCGACACAAGGATCCGAAAAACTGTTTTTT.

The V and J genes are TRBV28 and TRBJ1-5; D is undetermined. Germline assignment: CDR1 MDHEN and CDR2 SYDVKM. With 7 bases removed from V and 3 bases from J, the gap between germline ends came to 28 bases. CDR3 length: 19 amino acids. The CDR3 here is CASTTSPHLGPETNQPQHF. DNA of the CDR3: TGTGCCAGCACCACGTCCCCCCACCTTGGGCCTGAAACCAATCAGCCCCAGCATTTT.

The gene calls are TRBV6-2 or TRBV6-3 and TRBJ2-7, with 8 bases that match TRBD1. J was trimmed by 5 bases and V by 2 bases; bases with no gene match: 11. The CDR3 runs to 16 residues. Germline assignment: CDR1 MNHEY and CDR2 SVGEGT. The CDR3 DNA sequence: TGTGCCAGCAGTTACATTTTCGGACAGGGTAACCACGAGCAGTACTTC. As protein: CASSYIFGQGNHEQYF.